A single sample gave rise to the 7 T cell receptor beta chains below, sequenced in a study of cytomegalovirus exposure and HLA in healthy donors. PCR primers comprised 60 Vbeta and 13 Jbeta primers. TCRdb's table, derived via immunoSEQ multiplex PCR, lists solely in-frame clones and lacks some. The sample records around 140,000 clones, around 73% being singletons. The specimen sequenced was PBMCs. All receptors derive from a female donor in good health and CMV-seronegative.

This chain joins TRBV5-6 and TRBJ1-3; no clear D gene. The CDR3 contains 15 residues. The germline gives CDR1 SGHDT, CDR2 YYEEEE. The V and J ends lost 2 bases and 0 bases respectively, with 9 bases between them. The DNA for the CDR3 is TGTGCCAGCAGCTTCGGACGGGGCTCTGGAAACACCATATATTTT. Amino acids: CASSFGRGSGNTIYF.

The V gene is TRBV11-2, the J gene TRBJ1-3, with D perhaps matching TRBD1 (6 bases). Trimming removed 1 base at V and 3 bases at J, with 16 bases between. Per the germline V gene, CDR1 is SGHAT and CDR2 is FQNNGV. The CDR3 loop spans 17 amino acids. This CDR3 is CASSLVLRTARGNTIYF. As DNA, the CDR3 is TGTGCCAGCAGCTTAGTCCTACGGACAGCCCGTGGAAACACCATATATTTT.

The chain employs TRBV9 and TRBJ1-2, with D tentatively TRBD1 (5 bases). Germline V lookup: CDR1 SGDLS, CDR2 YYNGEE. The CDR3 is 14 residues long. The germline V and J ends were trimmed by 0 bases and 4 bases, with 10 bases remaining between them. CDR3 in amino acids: CASSVDGGSYGYTF. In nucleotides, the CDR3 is TGTGCCAGCAGCGTAGATGGGGGGAGCTATGGCTACACCTTC.

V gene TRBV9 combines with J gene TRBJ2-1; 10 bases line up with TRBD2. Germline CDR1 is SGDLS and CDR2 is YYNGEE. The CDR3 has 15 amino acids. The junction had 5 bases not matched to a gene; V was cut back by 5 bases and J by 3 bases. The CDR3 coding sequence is TGTGCCAGCAGTTCTTTAGCGGGAGGCTACAATGAGCAGTTCTTC. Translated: CASSSLAGGYNEQFF.

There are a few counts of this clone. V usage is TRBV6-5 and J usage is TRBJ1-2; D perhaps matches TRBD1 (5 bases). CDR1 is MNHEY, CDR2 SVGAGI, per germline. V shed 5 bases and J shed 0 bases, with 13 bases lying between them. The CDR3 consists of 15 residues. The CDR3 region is CASSTPGLPNYGYTF. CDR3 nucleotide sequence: TGTGCCAGCAGTACACCGGGACTTCCTAACTATGGCTACACCTTC.

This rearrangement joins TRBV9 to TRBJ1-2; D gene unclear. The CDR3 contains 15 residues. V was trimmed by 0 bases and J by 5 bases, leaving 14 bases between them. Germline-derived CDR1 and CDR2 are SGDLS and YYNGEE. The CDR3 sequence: CASSVEDIPYYGYTF. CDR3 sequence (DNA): TGTGCCAGCAGCGTAGAAGACATCCCCTATTATGGCTACACCTTC.

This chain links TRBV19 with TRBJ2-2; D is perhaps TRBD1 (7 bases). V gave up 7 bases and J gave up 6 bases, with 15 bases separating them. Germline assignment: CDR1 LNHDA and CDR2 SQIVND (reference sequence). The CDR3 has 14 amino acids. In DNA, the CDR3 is TGTGCCAGTACCCCCCGCAGGGGGGCCGGGGAGCTGTTTTTT. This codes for CASTPRRGAGELFF.